Sequencing of this TCR beta chain was carried out in a study of blood T cell repertoires in COVID-19. Sequencing used immunoSEQ multiplex PCR; TCRdb keeps in-frame clones, though not all of them. The sample consists of about 180,000 clones, approximately 80% of them appearing once. This CDR3 contains 16 residues. Germline CDR1 and CDR2: LNHDA and SQIVND (reference sequence). The V segment lost 4 bases and the J segment 0 bases; nucleotides outside the gene matches: 7. The receptor comes from a woman aged 40 to 55 with COVID-19, enrolled during active disease. Material: peripheral blood. The chain has TRBV19 and TRBJ1-1; 8 bases are shared with TRBD1. CDR3 sequence: CASSTRGLSVNTEAFF. The CDR3 nucleotides are TGTGCCAGTAGTACCAGGGGGCTCTCGGTGAACACTGAAGCTTTCTTT.